The entry below describes one T cell receptor (beta chain). The target antigen is unknown. J lost 9 bases, V lost 2 bases, and 6 bases had no gene match. Germline CDR1 is GTSNPN and CDR2 is SVGIG (reference sequence). The CDR3 spans 13 residues. At deep level, the assay was performed. Sequencing was performed with immunoSEQ multiplex PCR; in TCRdb, only in-frame clones are kept and a portion is missing. Of a few million clones listed, around 93% are singletons. The entry originates in a study of shared clonotypes between healthy human individuals. About the research overall: CD4 naive and CD4 memory each took three plates per donor, while CD8 naive took two and CD8 memory one.

Overall study findings and caveats: The small donor group covered limited genetic and exposure diversity.

The sequencing sample was made of naive CD4+ T cells from PBMCs. Regarding subset: CD45RA+ positively selected. The V and J genes are TRBV30 and TRBJ2-1; 8 nucleotides agree with TRBD2. The source is a man younger than 35 in good health. Some clones in this sample may be carry-over from other donors' samples. The CDR3 DNA is TGTGCCTGGAGTAACGGGAGGGCCGGTGAGCAGTTCTTC. It yields the protein CAWSNGRAGEQFF. Based on the CDR3 plus reference TRBV30 and TRBJ2-1, the full variable domain is SQTIHQWPATLVQPVGSPLSLECTVEGTSNPNLYWYRQAAGRGLQLLFYSVGIGQISSEVPQNLSASRPQDRQFILSSKKLLLSDSGFYLCAWSNGRAGEQFFGPGTRLTVL.